This T cell receptor beta chain derives from a study of blood T cell repertoires in COVID-19. Per the study methods: Nucleated cell counts were estimated from reference gene primer amplification. Profiling relied on immunoSEQ multiplex PCR, and the TCRdb table lists in-frame clones only, not all of them. That table gives V, J and clone size, and the DNA gave D and trimming. The sample lists about 330,000 clones, 88% occurring once. Trimming stripped 6 bases from V and 0 bases from J, with 18 bases between. Germline values: CDR1 LNHDA, CDR2 SQIVND (reference sequence). The CDR3 runs to 17 residues. This clone was recorded once.

The sequence came from a woman aged 45-65 years with active or convalescent COVID-19. What was sequenced was peripheral blood. The chain combines TRBV19 with TRBJ1-5; the D is unclear. The CDR3 spells CASRKYDLGSSNQPQHF. CDR3 DNA: TGTGCCAGTAGGAAATATGACTTGGGGAGTAGCAATCAGCCCCAGCATTTT. The full variable domain, rest sourced from reference TRBV19 and TRBJ1-5, is DGGITQSPKYLFRKEGQNVTLSCEQNLNHDAMYWYRQDPGQGLRLIYYSQIVNDFQKGDIAEGYSVSREKKESFPLTVTSAQKNPTAFYLCASRKYDLGSSNQPQHFGDGTRLSIL.